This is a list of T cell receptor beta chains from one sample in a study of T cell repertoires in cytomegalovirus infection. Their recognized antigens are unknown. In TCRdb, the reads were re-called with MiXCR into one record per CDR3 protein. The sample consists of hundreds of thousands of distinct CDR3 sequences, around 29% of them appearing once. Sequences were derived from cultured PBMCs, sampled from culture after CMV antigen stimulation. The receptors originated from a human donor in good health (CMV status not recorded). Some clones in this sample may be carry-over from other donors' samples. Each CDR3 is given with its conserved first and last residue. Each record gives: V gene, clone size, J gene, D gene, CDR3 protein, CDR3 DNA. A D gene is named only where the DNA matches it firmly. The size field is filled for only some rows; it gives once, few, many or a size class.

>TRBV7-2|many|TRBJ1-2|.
CASSKDRSYGYTF
TGTGCCAGCAGCAAGGACAGATCCTATGGCTACACCTTC
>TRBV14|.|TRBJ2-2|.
CASSQDRRGRTSANTGELFF
TGTGCCAGCAGCCAAGATCGGAGGGGCAGGACATCTGCGAACACCGGGGAGCTGTTTTTT
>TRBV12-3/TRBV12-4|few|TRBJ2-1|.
CASIERAGDNEQFF
TGTGCCAGCATTGAGCGGGCTGGCGACAATGAGCAGTTCTTC
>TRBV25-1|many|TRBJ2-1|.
CASSEPGTRPGMEQFF
TGTGCCAGCAGTGAGCCCGGGACCCGTCCAGGTATGGAGCAGTTCTTC
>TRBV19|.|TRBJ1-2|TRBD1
CASSLQGAHGDGYTF
TGTGCCAGTAGTCTACAGGGGGCGCATGGGGATGGCTACACCTTC
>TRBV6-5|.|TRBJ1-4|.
CASRRQDRREKLFF
TGTGCCAGCAGAAGACAGGACCGTAGAGAAAAACTGTTTTTT
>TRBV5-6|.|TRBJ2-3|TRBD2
CASSLAASGFTDTQYF
TGTGCCAGCAGCTTGGCGGCTAGCGGGTTCACAGATACGCAGTATTTT
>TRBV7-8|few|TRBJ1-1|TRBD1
CASSPGTVGGTEAFF
TGTGCCAGCAGCCCTGGGACAGTCGGGGGCACTGAAGCTTTCTTT
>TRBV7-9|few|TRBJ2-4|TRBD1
CASSPRGQEKNIQYF
TGTGCCAGCAGCCCAAGGGGACAGGAGAAAAACATTCAGTACTTC
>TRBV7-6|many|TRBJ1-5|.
CASSLAGGNQPQHF
TGTGCCAGCAGCTTAGCGGGGGGTAACCAGCCCCAGCATTTT
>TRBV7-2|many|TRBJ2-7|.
CASSLNRAYEQYF
TGTGCCAGCAGCTTAAACAGGGCCTACGAGCAGTACTTC
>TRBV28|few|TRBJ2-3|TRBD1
CASSQERDSYTDTQYF
TGTGCCAGCAGTCAGGAGAGGGACAGCTACACAGATACGCAGTATTTT
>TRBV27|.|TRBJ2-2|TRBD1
CASSFTGEGTGELFF
TGTGCCAGCAGTTTTACAGGGGAAGGGACCGGGGAGCTGTTTTTT
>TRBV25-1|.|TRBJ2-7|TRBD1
CASTQGQGYYEQYF
TGTGCCAGCACCCAGGGACAGGGATATTACGAGCAGTACTTC
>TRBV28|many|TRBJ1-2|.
CASSFNVGRPFYGYTF
TGTGCCAGCAGTTTTAACGTCGGCAGGCCCTTCTATGGCTACACCTTC
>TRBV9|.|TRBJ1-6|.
CASSPSTASNSPLHF
TGTGCCAGCAGCCCCTCGACAGCCTCCAATTCACCCCTCCACTTT
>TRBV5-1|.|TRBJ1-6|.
CASSLEGSHYNSPLHF
TGCGCCAGCAGCTTGGAGGGAAGTCATTATAATTCACCCCTCCACTTT
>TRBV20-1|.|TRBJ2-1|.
CSAVRGSSYNEQFF
TGCAGTGCCGTGAGGGGCAGCTCCTACAATGAGCAGTTCTTC
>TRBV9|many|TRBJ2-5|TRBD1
CASSADRGRQETQYF
TGTGCCAGCAGCGCGGACAGGGGGCGGCAAGAGACCCAGTACTTC
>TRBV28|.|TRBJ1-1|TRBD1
CASSQGGAGNTEAFF
TGTGCCAGCAGCCAGGGGGGGGCCGGGAACACTGAAGCTTTCTTT
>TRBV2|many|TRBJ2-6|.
CASGSKGHPSSGANVLTF
TGTGCCAGCGGGTCGAAGGGCCACCCAAGCTCTGGGGCCAACGTCCTGACTTTC
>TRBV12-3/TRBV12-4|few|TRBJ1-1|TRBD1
CASSLGEQGYTEAFF
TGTGCCAGCAGTTTGGGTGAACAGGGGTACACTGAAGCTTTCTTT
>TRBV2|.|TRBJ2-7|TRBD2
CASSELAGGTYYEQYF
TGTGCCAGCAGCGAACTAGCGGGAGGGACTTACTACGAGCAGTACTTC
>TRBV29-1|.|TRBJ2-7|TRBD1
CSVVPGQLYEQYF
TGCAGCGTGGTTCCGGGACAGCTCTACGAGCAGTACTTC
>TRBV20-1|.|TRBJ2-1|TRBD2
CSARLAGFSNEQFF
TGCAGTGCCCGACTAGCGGGCTTTAGCAATGAGCAGTTCTTC
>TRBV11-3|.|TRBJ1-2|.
CASSLDGRRGYTF
TGTGCCAGCAGCTTAGATGGGCGTCGAGGCTACACCTTC
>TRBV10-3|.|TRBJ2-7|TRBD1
CAISTGVAYEQYF
TGTGCCATTTCAACAGGGGTGGCCTACGAGCAGTACTTC
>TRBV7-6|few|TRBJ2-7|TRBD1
CASSPRQGYYEQYF
TGTGCCAGCAGCCCCCGACAGGGGTACTACGAGCAGTACTTC
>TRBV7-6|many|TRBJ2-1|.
CASSLYPTVGNEQFF
TGTGCCAGCAGCTTGTACCCCACAGTGGGGAATGAGCAGTTCTTC
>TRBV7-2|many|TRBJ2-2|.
CASSWVGESGELFF
TGTGCCAGCAGCTGGGTAGGGGAGTCCGGGGAGCTGTTTTTT
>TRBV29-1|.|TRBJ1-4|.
CSVEDRGAQSEKLFF
TGCAGCGTTGAAGATCGGGGGGCGCAGAGTGAAAAACTGTTTTTT
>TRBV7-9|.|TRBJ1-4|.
CASSEGIANEKQFF
TGTGCCAGCAGCGAGGGGATAGCTAATGAAAAACAGTTTTTT
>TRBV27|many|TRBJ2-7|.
CASSRRGTSSYEQYF
TGTGCCAGCAGTAGACGAGGAACAAGCTCCTACGAGCAGTACTTC
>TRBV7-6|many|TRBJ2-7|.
CASSSISAAGEQYF
TGTGCCAGCAGCTCTATTAGTGCCGCGGGAGAGCAGTACTTC
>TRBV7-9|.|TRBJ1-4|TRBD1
CASSHWQGAYEKLFF
TGTGCCAGCAGCCATTGGCAGGGGGCTTATGAAAAACTGTTTTTT
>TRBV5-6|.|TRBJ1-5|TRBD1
CASSLFGQGVEDSNQPQHF
TGTGCCAGCAGCCTTTTTGGACAGGGCGTTGAGGATAGCAATCAGCCCCAGCATTTT
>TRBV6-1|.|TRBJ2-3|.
CASSPSARSPDTQYF
TGTGCCAGCAGTCCATCTGCTCGTTCCCCAGATACGCAGTATTTT
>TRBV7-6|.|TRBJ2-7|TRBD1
CASSLVTGGAGEQYF
TGTGCCAGCAGCTTAGTTACAGGGGGCGCGGGGGAGCAGTACTTC
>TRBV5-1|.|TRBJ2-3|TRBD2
CASSLVLSGREDTQYF
TGCGCCAGCAGCTTGGTCTTAAGCGGGAGGGAAGATACGCAGTATTTT
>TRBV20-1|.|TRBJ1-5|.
CSVKRSADSAYQPQHF
TGCAGTGTCAAGAGATCGGCAGACTCCGCTTATCAGCCCCAGCATTTT
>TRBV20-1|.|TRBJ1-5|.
CSALTVAGNQPQHF
TGCAGTGCCTTGACAGTCGCGGGCAATCAGCCCCAGCATTTT
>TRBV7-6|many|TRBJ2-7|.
CASSLAPQGGAYEQYF
TGTGCCAGCAGCTTAGCGCCTCAGGGAGGAGCTTACGAGCAGTACTTC
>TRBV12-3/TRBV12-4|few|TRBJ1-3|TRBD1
CASSSGQRNTIYF
TGTGCCAGCAGCTCGGGACAGCGAAACACCATATATTTT
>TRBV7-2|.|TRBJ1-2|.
CASSLQGSRDYGYTF
TGTGCCAGCAGCCTACAGGGATCCAGGGACTATGGCTACACCTTC
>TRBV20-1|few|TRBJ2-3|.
CSARELADDTDTQYF
TGCAGTGCTAGAGAGTTAGCGGATGACACAGATACGCAGTATTTT
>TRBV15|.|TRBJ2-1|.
CATSSTWGSSYNEQFF
TGTGCCACCAGCAGCACCTGGGGGAGCTCCTACAATGAGCAGTTCTTC
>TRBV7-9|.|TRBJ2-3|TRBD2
CASSLTSGSADTQYF
TGTGCCAGCAGCCTAACTAGCGGGAGCGCAGATACGCAGTATTTT
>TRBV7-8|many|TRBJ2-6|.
CASSVTRRGYSGANVLTF
TGTGCCAGCAGCGTGACCCGCCGGGGTTACTCTGGGGCCAACGTCCTGACTTTC
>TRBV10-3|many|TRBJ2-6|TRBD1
CAIRSGQGRSGANVLTF
TGTGCCATCAGGTCGGGACAGGGAAGATCTGGGGCCAACGTCCTGACTTTC
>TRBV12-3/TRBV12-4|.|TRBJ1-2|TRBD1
CASRDSTNYGYTF
TGTGCCAGCCGGGACAGCACTAACTATGGCTACACCTTC
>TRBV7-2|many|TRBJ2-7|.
CASSQDWTNLYEQYF
TGTGCCAGCAGCCAGGACTGGACCAACCTTTACGAGCAGTACTTC
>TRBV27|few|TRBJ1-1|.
CASSFWGPVGTEAFF
TGTGCCAGCAGTTTCTGGGGACCGGTCGGCACTGAAGCTTTCTTT
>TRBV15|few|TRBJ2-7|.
CATTEGSLGVGYEQYF
TGTGCCACCACCGAAGGTTCACTAGGGGTGGGGTACGAGCAGTACTTC
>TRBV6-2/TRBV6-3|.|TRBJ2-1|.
CASSLRVEQFF
TGTGCCAGCAGCCTCCGTGTTGAGCAGTTCTTC
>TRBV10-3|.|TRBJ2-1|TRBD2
CASGEGYLGEQFF
TGTGCTTCCGGGGAGGGGTACTTAGGTGAGCAGTTCTTC
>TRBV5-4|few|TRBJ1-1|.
CASNRDFAGTEAFF
TGTGCCAGCAATAGGGACTTCGCGGGCACTGAAGCTTTCTTT
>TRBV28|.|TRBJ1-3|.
CASSLSLRGSGNTIYF
TGTGCCAGCAGTTTATCGCTCAGGGGCTCTGGAAACACCATATATTTT
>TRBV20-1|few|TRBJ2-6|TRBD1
CSARDPDRVGANVLTF
TGCAGTGCTAGAGATCCTGACAGGGTTGGGGCCAACGTCCTGACTTTC